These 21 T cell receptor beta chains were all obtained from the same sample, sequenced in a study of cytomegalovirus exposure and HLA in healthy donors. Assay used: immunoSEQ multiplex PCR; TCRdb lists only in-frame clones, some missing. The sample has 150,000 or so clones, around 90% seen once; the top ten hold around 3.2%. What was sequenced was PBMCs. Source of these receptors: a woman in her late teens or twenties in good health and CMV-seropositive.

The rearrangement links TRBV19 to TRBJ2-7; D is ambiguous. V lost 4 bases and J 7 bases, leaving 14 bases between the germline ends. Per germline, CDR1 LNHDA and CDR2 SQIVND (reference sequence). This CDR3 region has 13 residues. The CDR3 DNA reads TGTGCCAGTAGTAGCGGCCCCTCTTGGGAGCAGTACTTC. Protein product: CASSSGPSWEQYF.

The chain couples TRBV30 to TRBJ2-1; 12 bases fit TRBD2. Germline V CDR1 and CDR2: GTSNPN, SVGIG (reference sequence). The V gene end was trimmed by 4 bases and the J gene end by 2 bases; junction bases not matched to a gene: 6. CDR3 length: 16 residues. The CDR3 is CAWTAGLAGPYNEQFF. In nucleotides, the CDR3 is TGTGCCTGGACCGCCGGACTAGCGGGACCCTACAATGAGCAGTTCTTC. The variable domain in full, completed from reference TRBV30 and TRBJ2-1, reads SQTIHQWPATLVQPVGSPLSLECTVEGTSNPNLYWYRQAAGRGLQLLFYSVGIGQISSEVPQNLSASRPQDRQFILSSKKLLLSDSGFYLCAWTAGLAGPYNEQFFGPGTRLTVL.

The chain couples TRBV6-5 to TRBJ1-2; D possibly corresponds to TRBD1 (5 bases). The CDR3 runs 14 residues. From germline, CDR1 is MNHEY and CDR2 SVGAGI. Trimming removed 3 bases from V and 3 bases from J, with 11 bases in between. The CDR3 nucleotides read TGTGCCAGCAGTTATGGCGGGGCCTACTATGGCTACACCTTC. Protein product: CASSYGGAYYGYTF.

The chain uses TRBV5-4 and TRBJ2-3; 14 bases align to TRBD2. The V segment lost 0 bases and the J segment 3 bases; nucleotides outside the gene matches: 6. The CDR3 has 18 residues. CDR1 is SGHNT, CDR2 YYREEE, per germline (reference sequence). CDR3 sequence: CASSLEGLAGARTDTQYF. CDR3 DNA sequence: TGTGCCAGCAGCTTGGAGGGACTAGCGGGAGCCAGGACAGATACGCAGTATTTT. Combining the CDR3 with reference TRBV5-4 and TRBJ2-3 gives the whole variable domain ETGVTQSPTHLIKTRGQQVTLRCSSQSGHNTVSWYQQALGQGPQFIFQYYREEENGRGNFPPRFSGLQFPNYSSELNVNALELDDSALYLCASSLEGLAGARTDTQYFGPGTRLTVL.

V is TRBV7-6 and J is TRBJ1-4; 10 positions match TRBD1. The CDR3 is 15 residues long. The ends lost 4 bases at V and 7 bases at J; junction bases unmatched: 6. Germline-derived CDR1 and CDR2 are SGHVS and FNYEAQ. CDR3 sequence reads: CASSSRTGGIEKLFF. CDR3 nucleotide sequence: TGTGCCAGCAGCTCCCGGACAGGGGGGATTGAAAAACTGTTTTTT.

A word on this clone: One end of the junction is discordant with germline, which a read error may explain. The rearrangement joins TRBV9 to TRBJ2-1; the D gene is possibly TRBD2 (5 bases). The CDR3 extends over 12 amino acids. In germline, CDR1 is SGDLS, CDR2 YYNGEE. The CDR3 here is CASSVSSHEQFF. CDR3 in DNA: TGTGCCAGTAGCGTATCGAGTCATGAGCAGTTCTTC.

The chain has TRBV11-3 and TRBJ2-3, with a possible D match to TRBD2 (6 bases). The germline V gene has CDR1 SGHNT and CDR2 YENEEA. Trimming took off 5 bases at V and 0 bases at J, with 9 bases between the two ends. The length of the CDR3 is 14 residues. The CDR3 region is CASSAGTSTDTQYF. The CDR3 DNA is TGTGCCAGCAGCGCCGGGACTAGCACAGATACGCAGTATTTT.

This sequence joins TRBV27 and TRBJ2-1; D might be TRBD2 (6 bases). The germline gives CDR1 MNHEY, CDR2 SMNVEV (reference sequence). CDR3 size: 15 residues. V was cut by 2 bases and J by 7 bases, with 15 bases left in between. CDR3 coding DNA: TGTGCCAGCAGTTTACCACTAGCCGGGTGGAATGAGCAGTTCTTC. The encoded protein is CASSLPLAGWNEQFF.

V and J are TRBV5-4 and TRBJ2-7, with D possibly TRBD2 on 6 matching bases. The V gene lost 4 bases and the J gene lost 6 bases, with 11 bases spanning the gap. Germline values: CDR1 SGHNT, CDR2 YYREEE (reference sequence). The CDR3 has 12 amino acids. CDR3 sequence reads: CASSPGGFEQYF. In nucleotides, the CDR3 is TGTGCCAGCAGCCCCGGGGGATTCGAGCAGTACTTC.

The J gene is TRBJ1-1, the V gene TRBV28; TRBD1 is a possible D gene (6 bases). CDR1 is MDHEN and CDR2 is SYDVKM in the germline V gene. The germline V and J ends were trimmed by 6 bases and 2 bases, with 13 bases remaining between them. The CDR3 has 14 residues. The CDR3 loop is CASRKTGSNTEAFF. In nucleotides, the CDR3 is TGTGCCAGCAGAAAGACAGGTTCCAACACTGAAGCTTTCTTT.

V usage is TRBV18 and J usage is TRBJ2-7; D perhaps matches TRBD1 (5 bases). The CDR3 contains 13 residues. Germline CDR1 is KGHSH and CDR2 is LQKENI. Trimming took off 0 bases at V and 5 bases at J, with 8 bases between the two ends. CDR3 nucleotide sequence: TGTGCCAGCTCACCACCGGACACTAACGAGCAGTACTTC. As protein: CASSPPDTNEQYF.

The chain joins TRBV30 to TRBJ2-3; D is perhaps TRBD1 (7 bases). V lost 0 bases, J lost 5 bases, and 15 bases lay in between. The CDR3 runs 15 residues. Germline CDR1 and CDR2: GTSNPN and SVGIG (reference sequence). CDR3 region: CAWSVRGRGGDTQYF. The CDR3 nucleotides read TGTGCCTGGAGTGTAAGGGGGCGGGGAGGAGATACGCAGTATTTT.

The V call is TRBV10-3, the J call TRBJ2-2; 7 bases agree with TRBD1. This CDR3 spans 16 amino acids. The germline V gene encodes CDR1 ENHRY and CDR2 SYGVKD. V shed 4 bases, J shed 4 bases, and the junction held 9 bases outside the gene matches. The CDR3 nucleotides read TGTGCCATCAGTGCAAACGACAGGGAACGCACCGGGGAGCTGTTTTTT. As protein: CAISANDRERTGELFF.

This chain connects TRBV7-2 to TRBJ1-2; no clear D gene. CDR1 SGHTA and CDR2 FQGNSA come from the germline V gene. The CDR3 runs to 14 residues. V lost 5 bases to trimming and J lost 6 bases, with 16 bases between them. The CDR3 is CASSLRLPGDGYTF. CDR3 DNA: TGTGCCAGCAGCCTTAGACTCCCCGGCGATGGCTACACCTTC.

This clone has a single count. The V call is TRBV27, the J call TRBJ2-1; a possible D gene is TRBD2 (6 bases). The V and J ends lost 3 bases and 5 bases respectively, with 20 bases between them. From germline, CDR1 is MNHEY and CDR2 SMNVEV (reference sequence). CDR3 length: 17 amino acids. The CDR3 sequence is CASSFQLVGGVNNEQFF. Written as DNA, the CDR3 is TGTGCCAGCAGTTTTCAGCTAGTGGGCGGGGTAAACAATGAGCAGTTCTTC.

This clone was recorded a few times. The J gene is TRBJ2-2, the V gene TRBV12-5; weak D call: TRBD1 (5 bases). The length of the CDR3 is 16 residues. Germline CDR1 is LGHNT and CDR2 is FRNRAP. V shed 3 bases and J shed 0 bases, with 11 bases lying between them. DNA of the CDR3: TGTGCTAGTGGTTTCGTTCGGACATCGAACACCGGGGAGCTGTTTTTT. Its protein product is CASGFVRTSNTGELFF.

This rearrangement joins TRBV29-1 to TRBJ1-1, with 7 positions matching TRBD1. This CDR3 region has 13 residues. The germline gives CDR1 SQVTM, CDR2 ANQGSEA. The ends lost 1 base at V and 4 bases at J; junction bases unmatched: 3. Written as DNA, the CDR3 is TGCAGCGTTGAAGGGAGGGGGCTCACTGAAGCTTTCTTT. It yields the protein CSVEGRGLTEAFF.

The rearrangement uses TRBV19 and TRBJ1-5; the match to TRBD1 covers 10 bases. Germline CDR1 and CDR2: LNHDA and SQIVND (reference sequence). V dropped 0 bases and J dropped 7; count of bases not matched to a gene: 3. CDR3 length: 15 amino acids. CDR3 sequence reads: CASSIETGGWQPQHF. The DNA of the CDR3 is TGTGCCAGTAGTATAGAGACAGGGGGCTGGCAGCCCCAGCATTTT.

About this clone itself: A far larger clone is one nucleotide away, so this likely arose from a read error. The CDR3 protein is CASSQDRGTGGTEAFF. The CDR3 DNA is TGCGCCAGCAGCCAAGATCGGGGGACAGGGGGGACTGAAGCTTTCTTT. This chain links TRBV4-1 with TRBJ1-1; 11 bases are shared with TRBD1. Germline V gene lookup returns CDR1 MGHRA and CDR2 YSYEKL. V lost 0 bases, J lost 5 bases, and 5 bases stayed unmatched. The CDR3 loop spans 16 amino acids.

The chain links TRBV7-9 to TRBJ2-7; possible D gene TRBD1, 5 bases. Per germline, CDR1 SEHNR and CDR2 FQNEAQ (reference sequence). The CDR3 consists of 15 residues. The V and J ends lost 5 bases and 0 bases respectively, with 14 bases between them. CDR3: CASSPIDSSSYEQYF. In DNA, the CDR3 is TGTGCCAGCAGCCCGATAGACAGTAGCTCCTACGAGCAGTACTTC.

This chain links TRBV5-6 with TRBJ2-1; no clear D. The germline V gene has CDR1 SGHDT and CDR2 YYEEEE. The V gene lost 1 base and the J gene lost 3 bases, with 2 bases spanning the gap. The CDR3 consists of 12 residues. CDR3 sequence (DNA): TGTGCCAGCAGCTTGTACTACAATGAGCAGTTCTTC. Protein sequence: CASSLYYNEQFF.